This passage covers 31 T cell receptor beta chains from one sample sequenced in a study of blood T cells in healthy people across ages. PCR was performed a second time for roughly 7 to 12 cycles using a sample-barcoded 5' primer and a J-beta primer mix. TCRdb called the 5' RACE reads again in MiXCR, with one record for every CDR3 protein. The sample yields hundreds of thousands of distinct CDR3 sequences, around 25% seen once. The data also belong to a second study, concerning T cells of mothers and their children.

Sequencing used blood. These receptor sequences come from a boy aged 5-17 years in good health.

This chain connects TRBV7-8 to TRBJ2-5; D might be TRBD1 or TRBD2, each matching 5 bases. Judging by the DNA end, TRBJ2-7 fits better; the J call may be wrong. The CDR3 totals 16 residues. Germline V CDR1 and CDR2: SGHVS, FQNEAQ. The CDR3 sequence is CASSSGTEGWTYEQYF. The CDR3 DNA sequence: TGTGCCAGCAGCTCCGGGACCGAAGGTTGGACCTACGAGCAGTACTTC.

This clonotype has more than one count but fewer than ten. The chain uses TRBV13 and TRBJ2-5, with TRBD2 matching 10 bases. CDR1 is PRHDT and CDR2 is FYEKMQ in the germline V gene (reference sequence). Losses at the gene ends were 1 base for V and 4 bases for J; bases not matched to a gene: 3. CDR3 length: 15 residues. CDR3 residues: CASSLALAGAETQYF. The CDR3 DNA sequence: TGTGCCAGCAGCTTAGCCCTAGCGGGGGCAGAGACCCAGTACTTC.

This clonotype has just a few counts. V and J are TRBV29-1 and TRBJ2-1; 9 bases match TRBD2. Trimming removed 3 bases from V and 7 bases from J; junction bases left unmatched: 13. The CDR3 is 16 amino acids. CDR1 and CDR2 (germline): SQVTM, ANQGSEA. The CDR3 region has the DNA TGCAGCGTTGATTCGTTAGCGGGAGCCCCGGGGAATGAGCAGTTCTTC. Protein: CSVDSLAGAPGNEQFF.

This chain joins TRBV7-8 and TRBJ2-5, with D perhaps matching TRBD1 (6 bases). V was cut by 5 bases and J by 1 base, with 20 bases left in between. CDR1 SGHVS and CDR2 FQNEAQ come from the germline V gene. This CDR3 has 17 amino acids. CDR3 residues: CASSSRDTLSLQETQYF. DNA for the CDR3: TGTGCCAGCAGCAGCCGGGACACCCTTTCCCTCCAAGAGACCCAGTACTTC.

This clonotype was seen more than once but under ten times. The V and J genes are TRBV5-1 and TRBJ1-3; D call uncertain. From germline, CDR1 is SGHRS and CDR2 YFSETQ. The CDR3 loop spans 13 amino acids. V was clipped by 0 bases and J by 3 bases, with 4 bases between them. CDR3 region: CASSLEFGNTIYF. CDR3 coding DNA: TGCGCCAGCAGCTTGGAGTTTGGAAACACCATATATTTT.

The CDR3 coding sequence is TGTGCCAGCAGTTTATTCACGGGAGTATGGTCAGATACGCAGTATTTT. Its protein product is CASSLFTGVWSDTQYF. This sequence joins TRBV28 and TRBJ2-3; weak D call: TRBD2 (6 bases). The ends were cut back, 1 base at V and 4 bases at J, with 15 bases in the middle. In germline, CDR1 is MDHEN, CDR2 SYDVKM. The CDR3 runs 16 residues. Drawing the rest from reference TRBV28 and TRBJ2-3, the complete variable domain is DVKVTQSSRYLVKRTGEKVFLECVQDMDHENMFWYRQDPGLGLRLIYFSYDVKMKEKGDIPEGYSVSREKKERFSLILESASTNQTSMYLCASSLFTGVWSDTQYFGPGTRLTVL.

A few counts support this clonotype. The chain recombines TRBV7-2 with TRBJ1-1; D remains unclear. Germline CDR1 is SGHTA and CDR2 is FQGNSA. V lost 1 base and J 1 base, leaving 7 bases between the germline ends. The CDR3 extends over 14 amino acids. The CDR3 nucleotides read TGTGCCAGCAGCTTAGAGGCCGGGAACACTGAAGCTTTCTTT. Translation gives CASSLEAGNTEAFF.

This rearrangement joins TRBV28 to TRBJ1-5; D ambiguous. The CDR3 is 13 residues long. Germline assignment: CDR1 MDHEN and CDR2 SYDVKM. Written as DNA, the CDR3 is TGTGCTACCAATTGGGGTAGCAATCAGCCCCAGCATTTT. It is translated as CATNWGSNQPQHF.

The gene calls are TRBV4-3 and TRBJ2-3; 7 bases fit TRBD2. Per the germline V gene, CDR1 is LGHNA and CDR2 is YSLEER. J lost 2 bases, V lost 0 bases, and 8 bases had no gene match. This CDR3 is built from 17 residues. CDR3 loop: CASSQDRAGRLTDTQYF. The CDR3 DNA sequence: TGCGCCAGCAGCCAAGATCGAGCGGGGAGGCTCACAGATACGCAGTATTTT.

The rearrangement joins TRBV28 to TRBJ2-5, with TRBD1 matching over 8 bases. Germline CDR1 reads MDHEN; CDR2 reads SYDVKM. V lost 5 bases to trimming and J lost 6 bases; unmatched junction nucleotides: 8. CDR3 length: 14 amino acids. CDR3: CASSGQGVGKTQYF. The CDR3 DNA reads TGTGCCAGCAGTGGACAGGGAGTAGGAAAGACCCAGTACTTC.

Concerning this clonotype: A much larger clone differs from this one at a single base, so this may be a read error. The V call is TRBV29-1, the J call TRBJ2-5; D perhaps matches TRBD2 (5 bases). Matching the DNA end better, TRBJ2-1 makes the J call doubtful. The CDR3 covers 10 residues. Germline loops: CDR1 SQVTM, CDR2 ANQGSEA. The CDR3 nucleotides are TGCAGCGTTGGGGGAGATGAGCAGTTCTTC. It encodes CSVGGDEQFF.

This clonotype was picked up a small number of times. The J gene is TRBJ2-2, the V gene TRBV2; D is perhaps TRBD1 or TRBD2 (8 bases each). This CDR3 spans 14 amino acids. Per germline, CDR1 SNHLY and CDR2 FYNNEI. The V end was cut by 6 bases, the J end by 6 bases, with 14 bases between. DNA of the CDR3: TGTGCCAGCAGCACAGGGGGACTAGCCGGGGAGCTGTTTTTT. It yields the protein CASSTGGLAGELFF.

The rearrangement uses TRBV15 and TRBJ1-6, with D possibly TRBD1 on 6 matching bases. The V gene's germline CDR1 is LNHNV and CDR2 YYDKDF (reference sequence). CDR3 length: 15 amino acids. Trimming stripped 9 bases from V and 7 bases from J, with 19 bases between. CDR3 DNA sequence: TGTGCCACTTCCAGGGGAAAGATGGGAAATTCACCCCTCCACTTT. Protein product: CATSRGKMGNSPLHF.

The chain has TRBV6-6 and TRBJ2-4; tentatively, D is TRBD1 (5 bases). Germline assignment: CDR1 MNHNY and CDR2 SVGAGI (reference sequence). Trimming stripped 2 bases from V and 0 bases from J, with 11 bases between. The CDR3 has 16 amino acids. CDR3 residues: CASSYPGQLAKNIQYF. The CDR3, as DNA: TGTGCCAGCAGTTACCCAGGGCAGCTAGCCAAAAACATTCAGTACTTC.

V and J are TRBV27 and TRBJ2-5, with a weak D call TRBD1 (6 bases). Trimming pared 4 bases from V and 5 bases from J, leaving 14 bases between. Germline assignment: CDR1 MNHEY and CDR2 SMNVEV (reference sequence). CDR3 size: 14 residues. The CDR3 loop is CASSSSGESETQYF. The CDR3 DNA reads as TGTGCCAGCAGTTCCTCAGGGGAATCGGAGACCCAGTACTTC.

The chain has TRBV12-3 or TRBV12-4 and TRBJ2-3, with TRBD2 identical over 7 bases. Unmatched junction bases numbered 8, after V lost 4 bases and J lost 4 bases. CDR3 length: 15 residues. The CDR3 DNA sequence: TGTGCCAGCAGTTGGGACTATACAAACCCAGATACGCAGTATTTT. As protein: CASSWDYTNPDTQYF.

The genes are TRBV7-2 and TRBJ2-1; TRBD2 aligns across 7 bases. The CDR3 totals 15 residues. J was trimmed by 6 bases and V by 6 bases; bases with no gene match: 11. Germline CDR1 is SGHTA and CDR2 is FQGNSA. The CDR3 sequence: CASRETGRESNEQFF. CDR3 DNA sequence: TGTGCCAGCAGAGAAACGGGGCGGGAGTCCAATGAGCAGTTCTTC.

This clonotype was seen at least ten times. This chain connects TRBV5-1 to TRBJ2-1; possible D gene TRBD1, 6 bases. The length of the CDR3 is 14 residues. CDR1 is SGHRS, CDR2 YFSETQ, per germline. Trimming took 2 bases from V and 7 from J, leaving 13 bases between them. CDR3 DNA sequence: TGCGCCAGCAGCTTATGGGCAGGGGATAATGAGCAGTTCTTC. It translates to CASSLWAGDNEQFF. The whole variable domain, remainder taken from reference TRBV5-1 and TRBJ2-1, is KAGVTQTPRYLIKTRGQQVTLSCSPISGHRSVSWYQQTPGQGLQFLFEYFSETQRNKGNFPGRFSGRQFSNSRSEMNVSTLELGDSALYLCASSLWAGDNEQFFGPGTRLTVL.

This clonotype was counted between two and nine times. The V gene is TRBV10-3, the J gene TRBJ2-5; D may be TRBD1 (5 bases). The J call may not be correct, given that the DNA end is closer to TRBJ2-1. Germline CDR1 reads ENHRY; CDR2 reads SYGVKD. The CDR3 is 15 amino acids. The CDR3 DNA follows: TGTGCCATTCTGGACACCCAAAGGGGATACAATGAGCAGTTCTTC. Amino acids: CAILDTQRGYNEQFF.

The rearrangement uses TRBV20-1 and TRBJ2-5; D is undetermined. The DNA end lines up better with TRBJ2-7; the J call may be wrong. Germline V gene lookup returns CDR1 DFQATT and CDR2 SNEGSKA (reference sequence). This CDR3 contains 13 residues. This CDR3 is CSARDLLSYEQYF. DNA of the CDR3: TGCAGTGCTAGAGATCTCCTCTCCTACGAGCAGTACTTC.

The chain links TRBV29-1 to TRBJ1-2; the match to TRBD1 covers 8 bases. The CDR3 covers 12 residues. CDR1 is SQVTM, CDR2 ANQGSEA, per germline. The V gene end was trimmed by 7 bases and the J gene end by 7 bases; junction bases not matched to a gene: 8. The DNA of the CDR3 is TGCAGCGCCGCCGACAGGGGAAGTGGCTACACCTTC. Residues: CSAADRGSGYTF. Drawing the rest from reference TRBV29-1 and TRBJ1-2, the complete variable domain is SAVISQKPSRDICQRGTSLTIQCQVDSQVTMMFWYRQQPGQSLTLIATANQGSEATYESGFVIDKFPISRPNLTFSTLTVSNMSPEDSSIYLCSAADRGSGYTFGSGTRLTVV.

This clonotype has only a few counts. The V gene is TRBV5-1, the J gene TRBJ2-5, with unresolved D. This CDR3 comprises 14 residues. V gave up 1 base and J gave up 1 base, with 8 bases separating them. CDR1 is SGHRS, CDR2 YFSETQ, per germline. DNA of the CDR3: TGCGCCAGCAGCTTGTCGGGCATCCAAGAGACCCAGTACTTC. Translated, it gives CASSLSGIQETQYF.

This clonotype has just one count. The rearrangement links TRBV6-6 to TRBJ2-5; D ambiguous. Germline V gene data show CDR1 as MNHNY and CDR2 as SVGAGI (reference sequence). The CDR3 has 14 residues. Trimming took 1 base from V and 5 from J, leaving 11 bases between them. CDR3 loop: CASSYLLDLETQYF. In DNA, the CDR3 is TGTGCCAGCAGTTACTTATTGGATCTCGAGACCCAGTACTTC.

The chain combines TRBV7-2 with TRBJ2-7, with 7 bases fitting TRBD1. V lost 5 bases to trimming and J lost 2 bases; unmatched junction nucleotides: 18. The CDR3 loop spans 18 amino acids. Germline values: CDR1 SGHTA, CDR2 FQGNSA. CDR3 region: CASSLRAPKQGPTYEQYF. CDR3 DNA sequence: TGTGCCAGCAGCCTACGGGCCCCGAAACAGGGGCCAACCTACGAGCAGTACTTC.

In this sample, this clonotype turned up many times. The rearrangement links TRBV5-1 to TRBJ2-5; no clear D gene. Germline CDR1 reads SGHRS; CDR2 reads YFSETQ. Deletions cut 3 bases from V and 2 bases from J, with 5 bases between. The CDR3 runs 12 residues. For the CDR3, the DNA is TGCGCCAGCAGCTACGGTCAAGAGACCCAGTACTTC. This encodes CASSYGQETQYF.

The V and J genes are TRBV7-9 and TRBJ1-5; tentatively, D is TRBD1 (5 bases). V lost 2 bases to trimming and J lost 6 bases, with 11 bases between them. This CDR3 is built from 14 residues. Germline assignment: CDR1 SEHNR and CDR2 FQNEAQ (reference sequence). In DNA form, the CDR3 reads TGTGCCAGCAGCTTAAAGAGGGGTGGTCAGCCCCAGCATTTT. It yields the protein CASSLKRGGQPQHF.

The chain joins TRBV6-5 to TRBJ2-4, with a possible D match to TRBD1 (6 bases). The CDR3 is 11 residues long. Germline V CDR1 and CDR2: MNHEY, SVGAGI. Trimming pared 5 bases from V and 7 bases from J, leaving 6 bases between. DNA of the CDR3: TGTGCCAGCAGTGACAGGAACATTCAGTACTTC. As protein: CASSDRNIQYF.

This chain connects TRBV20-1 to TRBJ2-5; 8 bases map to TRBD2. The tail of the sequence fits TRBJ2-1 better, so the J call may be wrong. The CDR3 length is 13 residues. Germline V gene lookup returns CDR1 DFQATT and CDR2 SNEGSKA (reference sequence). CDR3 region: CSGREGAVNEQFF. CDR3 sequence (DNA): TGCAGTGGTCGGGAGGGCGCGGTCAATGAGCAGTTCTTC.

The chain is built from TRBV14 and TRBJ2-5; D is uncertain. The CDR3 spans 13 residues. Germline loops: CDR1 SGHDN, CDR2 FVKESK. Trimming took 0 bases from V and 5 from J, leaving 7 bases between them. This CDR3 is CASSQDGWETQYF. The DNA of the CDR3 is TGTGCCAGCAGCCAAGACGGCTGGGAGACCCAGTACTTC.

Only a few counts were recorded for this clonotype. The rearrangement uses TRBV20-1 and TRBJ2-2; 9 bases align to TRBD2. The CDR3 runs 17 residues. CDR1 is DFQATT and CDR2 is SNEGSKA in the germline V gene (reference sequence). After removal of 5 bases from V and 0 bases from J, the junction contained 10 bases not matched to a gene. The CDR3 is CSARGLAGSSNTGELFF. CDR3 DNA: TGCAGTGCTCGCGGGCTAGCGGGATCCTCGAACACCGGGGAGCTGTTTTTT.

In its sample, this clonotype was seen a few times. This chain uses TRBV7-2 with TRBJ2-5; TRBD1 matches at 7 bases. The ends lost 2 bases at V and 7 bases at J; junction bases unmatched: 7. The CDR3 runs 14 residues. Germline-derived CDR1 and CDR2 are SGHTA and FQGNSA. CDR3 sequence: CASSLTGADGTQYF. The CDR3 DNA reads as TGTGCCAGCAGCTTAACAGGGGCGGACGGGACCCAGTACTTC.